Reported below is one TCR beta chain. This entry comes from a study of long-term antiretroviral therapy in people with HIV. The immunoSEQ assay was v3.0, run at survey level. The data were produced by immunoSEQ multiplex PCR, yet TCRdb's version contains in-frame clones alone and is incomplete. Here the sample spans about 28,000 clones, more than 80% being singletons. The germline CDR1 and CDR2 sequences are SGHTA and FQGNSA. This CDR3 is 18 amino acids long. V was clipped by 5 bases and J by 2 bases, with 21 bases between them. This specimen consisted of unsorted PBMCs, obtained 0.3 years after starting antiretroviral therapy. The rearrangement joins TRBV7-2 to TRBJ2-2; a weak D match, TRBD2 (6 bases). The sequence was collected from a man between 40 and 49 years old with HIV. The CDR3 loop is CASSPTHRRATNTGELFF. The DNA of the CDR3 is TGTGCCAGCAGCCCGACCCATAGGAGGGCCACCAACACCGGGGAGCTGTTTTTT.